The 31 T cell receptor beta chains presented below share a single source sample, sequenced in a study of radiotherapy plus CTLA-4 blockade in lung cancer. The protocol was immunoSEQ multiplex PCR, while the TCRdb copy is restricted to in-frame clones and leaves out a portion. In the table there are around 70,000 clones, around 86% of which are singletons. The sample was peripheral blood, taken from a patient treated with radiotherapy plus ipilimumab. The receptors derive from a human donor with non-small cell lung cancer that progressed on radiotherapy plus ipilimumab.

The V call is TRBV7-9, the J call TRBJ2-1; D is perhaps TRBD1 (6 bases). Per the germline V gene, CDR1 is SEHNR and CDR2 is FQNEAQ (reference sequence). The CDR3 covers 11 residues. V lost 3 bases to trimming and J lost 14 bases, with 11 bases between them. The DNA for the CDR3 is TGTGCCAGCAGCTTCGCACAGGGAAAGTTCTTC. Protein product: CASSFAQGKFF.

DNA of the CDR3: TGTGCCAGCAGTCTAGCGGGAGAGCGGAAGACCCAGTACTTC. This gives the protein CASSLAGERKTQYF. The chain links TRBV28 to TRBJ2-5, with 10 bases fitting TRBD2. CDR3 length equals 14 residues. Per germline, CDR1 MDHEN and CDR2 SYDVKM. V lost 5 bases to trimming and J lost 6 bases; unmatched junction nucleotides: 6.

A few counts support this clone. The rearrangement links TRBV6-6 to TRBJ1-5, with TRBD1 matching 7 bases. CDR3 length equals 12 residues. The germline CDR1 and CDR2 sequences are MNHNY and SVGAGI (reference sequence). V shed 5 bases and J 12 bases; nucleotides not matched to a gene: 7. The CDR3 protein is CASSAQGGFQHF. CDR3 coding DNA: TGTGCCAGCAGTGCCCAGGGGGGTTTCCAGCATTTT.

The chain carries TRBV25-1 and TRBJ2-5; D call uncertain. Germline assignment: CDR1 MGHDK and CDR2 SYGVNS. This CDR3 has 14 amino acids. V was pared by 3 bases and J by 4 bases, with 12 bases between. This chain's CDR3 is CASSDTAFRETQYF. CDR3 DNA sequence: TGTGCCAGCAGTGATACAGCTTTCCGAGAGACCCAGTACTTC.

The CDR3 spells CASSLQGVPTEAFF. DNA of the CDR3: TGTGCCAGCAGCTTGCAGGGGGTCCCCACTGAAGCTTTCTTT. The gene calls are TRBV7-9 and TRBJ1-1, with 7 bases aligning to TRBD1. This CDR3 has 14 amino acids. From germline, CDR1 is SEHNR and CDR2 FQNEAQ (reference sequence). Trimming cost V 3 bases and J 4 bases; bases outside gene matches: 5.

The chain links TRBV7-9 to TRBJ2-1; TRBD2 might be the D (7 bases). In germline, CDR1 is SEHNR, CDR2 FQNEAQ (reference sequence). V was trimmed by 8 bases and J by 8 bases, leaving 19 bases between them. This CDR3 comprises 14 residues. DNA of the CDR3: TGTGCCAGCGGGGGGGCCGGGCACGTCGATGAGCAGTTCTTC. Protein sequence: CASGGAGHVDEQFF.

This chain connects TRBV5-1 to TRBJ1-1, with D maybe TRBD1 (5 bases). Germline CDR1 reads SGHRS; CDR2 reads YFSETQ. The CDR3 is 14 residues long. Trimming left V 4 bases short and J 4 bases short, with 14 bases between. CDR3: CASSQGWGFTEAFF. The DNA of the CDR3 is TGCGCCAGCAGCCAGGGATGGGGGTTCACTGAAGCTTTCTTT. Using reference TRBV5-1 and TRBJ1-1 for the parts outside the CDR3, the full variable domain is KAGVTQTPRYLIKTRGQQVTLSCSPISGHRSVSWYQQTPGQGLQFLFEYFSETQRNKGNFPGRFSGRQFSNSRSEMNVSTLELGDSALYLCASSQGWGFTEAFFGQGTRLTVV.

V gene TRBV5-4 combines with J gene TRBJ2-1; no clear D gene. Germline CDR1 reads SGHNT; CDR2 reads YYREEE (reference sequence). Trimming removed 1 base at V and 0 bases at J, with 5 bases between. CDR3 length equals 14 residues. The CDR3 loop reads CASSLKSSYNEQFF. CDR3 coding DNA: TGTGCCAGCAGCTTGAAGAGCTCCTACAATGAGCAGTTCTTC.

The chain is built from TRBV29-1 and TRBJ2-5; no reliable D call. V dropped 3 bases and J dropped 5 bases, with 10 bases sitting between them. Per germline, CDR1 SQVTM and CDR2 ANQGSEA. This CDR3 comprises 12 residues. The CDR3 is CSVDLAGETQYF. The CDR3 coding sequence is TGCAGCGTTGATCTGGCCGGGGAGACCCAGTACTTC.

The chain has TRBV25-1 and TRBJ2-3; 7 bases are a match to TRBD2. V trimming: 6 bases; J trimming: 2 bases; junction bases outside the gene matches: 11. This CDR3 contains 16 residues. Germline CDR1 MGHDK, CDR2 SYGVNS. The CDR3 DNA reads TGTGCCAGCAGCGAACCCACTAGCGAACCCACAGATACGCAGTATTTT. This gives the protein CASSEPTSEPTDTQYF.

The CDR3 loop is CASTQRQYHQPQHF. As DNA, the CDR3 is TGTGCCAGCACCCAGAGACAGTACCATCAGCCCCAGCATTTT. J is TRBJ1-5 and V is TRBV6-4; possible D gene TRBD1, 5 bases. Trimming took 7 bases from V and 5 from J, leaving 15 bases between them. Germline V gene sequence: CDR1 MRHNA, CDR2 SNTAGT. This CDR3 contains 14 residues.

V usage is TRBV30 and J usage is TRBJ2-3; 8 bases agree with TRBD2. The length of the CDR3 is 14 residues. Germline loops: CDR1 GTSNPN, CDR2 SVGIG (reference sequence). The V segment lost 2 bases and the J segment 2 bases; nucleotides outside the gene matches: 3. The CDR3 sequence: CAWSLAGFTDTQYF. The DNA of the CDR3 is TGTGCCTGGAGTTTAGCGGGGTTCACAGATACGCAGTATTTT.

CDR3 nucleotide sequence: TGTGCCAGCAGTCTCAGGGTAACTGAAGCTTTCTTT. Translated, it gives CASSLRVTEAFF. This chain uses TRBV28 with TRBJ1-1; D may be TRBD1 (5 bases). The CDR3 runs to 12 residues. Trimming took off 5 bases at V and 5 bases at J, with 9 bases between the two ends. Germline CDR1 MDHEN, CDR2 SYDVKM.

The CDR3 DNA reads as TGTGCCAGCTCACCACCCGAAGGGGCCAACGTCCTGACTTTC. Its translation is CASSPPEGANVLTF. The J gene is TRBJ2-6, the V gene TRBV18; D ambiguous. CDR3 length: 14 amino acids. Germline CDR1 KGHSH, CDR2 LQKENI. V was pared by 0 bases and J by 4 bases, with 4 bases between.

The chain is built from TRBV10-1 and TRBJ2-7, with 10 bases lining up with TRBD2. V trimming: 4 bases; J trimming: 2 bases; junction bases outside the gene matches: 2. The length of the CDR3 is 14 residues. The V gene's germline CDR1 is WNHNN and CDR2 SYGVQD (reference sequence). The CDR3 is CASSGTSGTYEQYF. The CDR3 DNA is TGCGCCAGCAGTGGGACTAGCGGAACCTACGAGCAGTACTTC.

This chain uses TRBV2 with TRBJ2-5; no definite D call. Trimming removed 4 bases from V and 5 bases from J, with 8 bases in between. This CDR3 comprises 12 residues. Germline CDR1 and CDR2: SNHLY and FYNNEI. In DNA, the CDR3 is TGTGCCAGCAGTGTAGGTCAGGAGACCCAGTACTTC. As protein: CASSVGQETQYF.

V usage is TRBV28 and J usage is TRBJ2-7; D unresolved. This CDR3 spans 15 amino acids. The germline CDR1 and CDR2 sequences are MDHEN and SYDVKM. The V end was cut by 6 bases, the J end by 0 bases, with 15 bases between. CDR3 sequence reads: CASSPKARISYEQYF. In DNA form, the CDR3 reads TGTGCCAGCAGCCCAAAAGCCAGAATCTCCTACGAGCAGTACTTC.

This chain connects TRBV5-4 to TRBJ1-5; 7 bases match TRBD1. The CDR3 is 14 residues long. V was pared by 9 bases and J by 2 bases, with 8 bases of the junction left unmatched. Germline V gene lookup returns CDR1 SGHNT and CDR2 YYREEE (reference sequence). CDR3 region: CATQQGRGNQPQHF. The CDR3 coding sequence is TGTGCCACCCAACAGGGGAGAGGCAATCAGCCCCAGCATTTT.

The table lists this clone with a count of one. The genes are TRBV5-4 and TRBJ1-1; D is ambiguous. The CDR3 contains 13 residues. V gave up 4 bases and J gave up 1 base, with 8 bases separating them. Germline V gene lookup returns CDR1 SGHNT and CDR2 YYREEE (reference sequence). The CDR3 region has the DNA TGTGCCAGCAGCCAGGACGGGAACACTGAAGCTTTCTTT. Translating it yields CASSQDGNTEAFF.

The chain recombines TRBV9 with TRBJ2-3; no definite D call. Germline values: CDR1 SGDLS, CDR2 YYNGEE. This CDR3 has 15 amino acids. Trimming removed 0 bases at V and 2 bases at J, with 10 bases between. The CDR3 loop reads CASSVGGSSTDTQYF. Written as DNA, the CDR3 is TGTGCCAGCAGCGTAGGTGGTAGCTCCACAGATACGCAGTATTTT.

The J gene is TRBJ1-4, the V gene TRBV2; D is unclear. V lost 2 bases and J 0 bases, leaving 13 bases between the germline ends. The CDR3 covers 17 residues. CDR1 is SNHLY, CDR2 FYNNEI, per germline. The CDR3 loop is CASSERYTPTTNEKLFF. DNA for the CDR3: TGTGCCAGCAGTGAACGGTATACACCCACAACTAATGAAAAACTGTTTTTT.

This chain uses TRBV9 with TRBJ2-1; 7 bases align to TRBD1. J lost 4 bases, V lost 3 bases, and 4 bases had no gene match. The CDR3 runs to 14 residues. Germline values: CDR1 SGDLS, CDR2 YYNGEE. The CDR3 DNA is TGTGCCAGCAGCGACCCAGGGGGTTACAATGAGCAGTTCTTC. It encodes CASSDPGGYNEQFF.

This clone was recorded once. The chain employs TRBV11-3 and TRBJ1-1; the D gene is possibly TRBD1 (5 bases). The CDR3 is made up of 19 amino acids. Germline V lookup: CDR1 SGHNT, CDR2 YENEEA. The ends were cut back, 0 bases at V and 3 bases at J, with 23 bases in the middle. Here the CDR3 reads CASSLEWGSREDLDTEAFF. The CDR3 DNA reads TGTGCCAGCAGCTTAGAATGGGGCTCCAGGGAGGACCTGGACACTGAAGCTTTCTTT.

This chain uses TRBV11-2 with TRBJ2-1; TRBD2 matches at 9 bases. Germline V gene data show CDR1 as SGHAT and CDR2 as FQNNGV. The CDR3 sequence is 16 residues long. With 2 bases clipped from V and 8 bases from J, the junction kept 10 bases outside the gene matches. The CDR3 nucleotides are TGTGCCAGCAGCTTATTAGGCGGGAGGGCCGTCGATGAGCAGTTCTTC. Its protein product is CASSLLGGRAVDEQFF.

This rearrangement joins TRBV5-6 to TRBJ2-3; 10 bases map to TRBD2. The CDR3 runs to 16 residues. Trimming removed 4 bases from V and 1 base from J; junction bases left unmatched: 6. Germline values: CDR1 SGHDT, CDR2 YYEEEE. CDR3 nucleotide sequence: TGTGCCAGCAGCGATCTAGCGGGAGCTGGCACAGATACGCAGTATTTT. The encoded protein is CASSDLAGAGTDTQYF.

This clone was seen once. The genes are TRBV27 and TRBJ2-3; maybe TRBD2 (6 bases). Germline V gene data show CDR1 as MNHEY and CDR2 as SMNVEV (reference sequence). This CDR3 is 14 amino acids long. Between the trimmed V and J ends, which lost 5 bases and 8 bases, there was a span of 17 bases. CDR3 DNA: TGTGCCAGCAGTCTCACTAGGGTGGGGGGTACGCAGTATTTT. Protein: CASSLTRVGGTQYF.

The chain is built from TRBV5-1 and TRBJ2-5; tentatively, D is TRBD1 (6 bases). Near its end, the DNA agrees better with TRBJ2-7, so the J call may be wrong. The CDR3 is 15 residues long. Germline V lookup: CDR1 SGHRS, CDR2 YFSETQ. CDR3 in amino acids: CASSLAGQGRYEQYF. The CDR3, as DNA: TGCGCCAGCAGCTTGGCCGGTCAGGGGCGCTACGAGCAGTACTTC.

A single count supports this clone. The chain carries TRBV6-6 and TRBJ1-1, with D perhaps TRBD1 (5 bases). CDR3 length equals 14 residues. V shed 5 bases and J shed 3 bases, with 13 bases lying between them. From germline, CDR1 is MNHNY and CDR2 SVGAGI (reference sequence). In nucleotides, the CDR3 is TGTGCCAGCAGTCTCCTGGGACTTGACACTGAAGCTTTCTTT. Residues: CASSLLGLDTEAFF.

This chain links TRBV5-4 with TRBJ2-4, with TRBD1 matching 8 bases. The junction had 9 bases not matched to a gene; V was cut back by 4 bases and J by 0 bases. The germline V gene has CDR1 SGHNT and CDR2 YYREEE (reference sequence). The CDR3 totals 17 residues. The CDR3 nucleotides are TGTGCCAGCAGCATCGACAGGGGTACGATAGCCAAAAACATTCAGTACTTC. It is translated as CASSIDRGTIAKNIQYF.

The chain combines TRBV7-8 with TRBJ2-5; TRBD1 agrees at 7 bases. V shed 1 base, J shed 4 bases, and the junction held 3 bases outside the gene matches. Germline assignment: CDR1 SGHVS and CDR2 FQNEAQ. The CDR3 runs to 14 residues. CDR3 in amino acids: CASSLVPGGETQYF. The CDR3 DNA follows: TGTGCCAGCAGCTTAGTCCCAGGGGGAGAGACCCAGTACTTC.

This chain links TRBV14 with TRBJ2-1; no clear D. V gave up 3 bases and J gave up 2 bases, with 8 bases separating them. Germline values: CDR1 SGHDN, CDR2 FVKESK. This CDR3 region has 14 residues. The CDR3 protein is CASSQVSTYNEQFF. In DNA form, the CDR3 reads TGTGCCAGCAGCCAGGTCAGTACCTACAATGAGCAGTTCTTC.